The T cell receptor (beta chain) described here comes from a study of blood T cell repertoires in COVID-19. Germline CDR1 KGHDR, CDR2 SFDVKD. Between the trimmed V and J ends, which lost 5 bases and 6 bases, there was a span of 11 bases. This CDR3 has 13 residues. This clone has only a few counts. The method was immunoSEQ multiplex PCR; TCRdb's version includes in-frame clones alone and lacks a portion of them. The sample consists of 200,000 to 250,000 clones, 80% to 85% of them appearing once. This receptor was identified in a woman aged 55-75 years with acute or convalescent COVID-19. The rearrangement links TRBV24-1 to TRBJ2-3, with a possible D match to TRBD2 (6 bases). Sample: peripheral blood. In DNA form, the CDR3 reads TGTGCCACCAGTGTTGGGGGGTCCGATACGCAGTATTTT. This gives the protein CATSVGGSDTQYF.